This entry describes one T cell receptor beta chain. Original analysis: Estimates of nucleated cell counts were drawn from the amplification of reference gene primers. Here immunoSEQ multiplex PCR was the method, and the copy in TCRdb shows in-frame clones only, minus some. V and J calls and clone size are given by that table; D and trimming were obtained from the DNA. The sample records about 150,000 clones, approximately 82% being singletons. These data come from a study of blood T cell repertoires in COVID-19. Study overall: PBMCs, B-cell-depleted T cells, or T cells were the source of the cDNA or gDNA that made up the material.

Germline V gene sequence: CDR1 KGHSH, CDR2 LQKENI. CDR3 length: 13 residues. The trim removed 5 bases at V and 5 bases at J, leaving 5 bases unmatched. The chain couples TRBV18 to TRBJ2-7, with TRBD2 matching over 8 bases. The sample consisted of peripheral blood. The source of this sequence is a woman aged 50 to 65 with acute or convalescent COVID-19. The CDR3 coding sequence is TGTGCCAGCTCATCGGGACTAGAGAACGAGCAGTACTTC. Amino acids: CASSSGLENEQYF.